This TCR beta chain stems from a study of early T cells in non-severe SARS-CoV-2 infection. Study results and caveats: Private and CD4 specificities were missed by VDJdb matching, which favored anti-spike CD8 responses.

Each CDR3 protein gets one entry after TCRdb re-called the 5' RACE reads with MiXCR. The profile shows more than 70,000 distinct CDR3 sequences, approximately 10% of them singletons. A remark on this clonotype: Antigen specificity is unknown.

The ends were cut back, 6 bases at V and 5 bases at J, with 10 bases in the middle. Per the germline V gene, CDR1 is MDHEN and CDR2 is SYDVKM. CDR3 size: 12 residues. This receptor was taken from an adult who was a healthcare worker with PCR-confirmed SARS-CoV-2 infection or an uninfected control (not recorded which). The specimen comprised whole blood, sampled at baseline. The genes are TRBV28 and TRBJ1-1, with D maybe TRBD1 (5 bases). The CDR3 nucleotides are TGTGCCAGCAGACGGACATTGACTGAAGCTTTCTTT. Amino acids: CASRRTLTEAFF.